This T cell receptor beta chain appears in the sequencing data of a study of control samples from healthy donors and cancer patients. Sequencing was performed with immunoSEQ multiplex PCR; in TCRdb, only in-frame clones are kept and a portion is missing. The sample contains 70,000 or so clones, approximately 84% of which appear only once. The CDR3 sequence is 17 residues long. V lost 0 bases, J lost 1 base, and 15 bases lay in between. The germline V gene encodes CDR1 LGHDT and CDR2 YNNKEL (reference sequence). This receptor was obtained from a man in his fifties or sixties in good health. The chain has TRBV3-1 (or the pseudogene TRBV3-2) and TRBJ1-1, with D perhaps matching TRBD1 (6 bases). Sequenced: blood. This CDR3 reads CASSQDLPGAQNTEAFF. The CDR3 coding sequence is TGTGCCAGCAGCCAAGATCTGCCAGGGGCCCAGAACACTGAAGCTTTCTTT.